The 28 T cell receptor beta chains below were found in one sample sequenced in a study of T-cell reconstitution after alpha-beta-depleted transplantation in children. A library of TCRbeta sequences, prepared with unique molecular identifiers, was generated. Via MiXCR, TCRdb re-called the PCR reads, giving one row per CDR3 protein. The table lists some 200,000 distinct CDR3 sequences, about 8.2% of them singletons, with roughly 35% in the top ten. Sequences were derived from PBMCs, mostly from graft donor cells, sampled 360 days after TCRalphabeta/CD19-depleted stem cell transplant. These receptor sequences come from a male patient aged 2-15 years who had a stem cell transplant for acute myeloid leukemia, so the T cells may come from the graft donor.

The chain employs TRBV6-2 or TRBV6-3 and TRBJ1-1; no firm D call. Trimming removed 2 bases at V and 4 bases at J, with 14 bases between. Germline V gene data show CDR1 as MNHEY and CDR2 as SVGEGT. This CDR3 contains 15 residues. The CDR3 nucleotides read TGTGCCAGCAGTTACGTGTGGGGTGTTGGCACTGAAGCTTTCTTT. It codes for CASSYVWGVGTEAFF.

In this sample, this clonotype turned up a few times. The chain carries TRBV6-5 and TRBJ1-2, with TRBD1 identical over 7 bases. Germline CDR1 is MNHEY and CDR2 is SVGAGI. The ends lost 2 bases at V and 3 bases at J; junction bases unmatched: 3. The CDR3 runs to 14 residues. The CDR3 DNA is TGTGCCAGCAGTTACAGGGGGCAAGACTATGGCTACACCTTC. Translating gives CASSYRGQDYGYTF.

This clonotype was counted at least ten times. The chain couples TRBV7-3 to TRBJ2-1; D is uncertain. This CDR3 has 16 amino acids. The germline CDR1 and CDR2 sequences are SGHTA and FQGTGA. V lost 2 bases and J 3 bases, leaving 14 bases between the germline ends. CDR3 region: CASSLAPTMSYNEQFF. DNA of the CDR3: TGTGCCAGCAGCTTAGCACCCACTATGAGCTACAATGAGCAGTTCTTC.

This chain uses TRBV20-1 with TRBJ2-2, with D hard to call. Germline V gene data show CDR1 as DFQATT and CDR2 as SNEGSKA (reference sequence). V gave up 6 bases and J gave up 0 bases, with 8 bases separating them. The CDR3 consists of 13 residues. CDR3 loop: CSATRANTGELFF. Written as DNA, the CDR3 is TGCAGTGCCACCCGCGCGAACACCGGGGAGCTGTTTTTT.

This clonotype came up a few times. The V gene is TRBV28, the J gene TRBJ2-7; 7 positions agree with TRBD1. The junction had 16 bases not matched to a gene; V was cut back by 5 bases and J by 6 bases. This CDR3 spans 16 amino acids. Germline-derived CDR1 and CDR2 are MDHEN and SYDVKM. This chain's CDR3 is CASSPSDRALFSEQYF. CDR3 sequence (DNA): TGTGCCAGCAGTCCCTCAGACAGGGCGTTATTCTCCGAGCAGTACTTC. The full variable domain, in which reference TRBV28 and TRBJ2-7 provide the parts outside the CDR3, is DVKVTQSSRYLVKRTGEKVFLECVQDMDHENMFWYRQDPGLGLRLIYFSYDVKMKEKGDIPEGYSVSREKKERFSLILESASTNQTSMYLCASSPSDRALFSEQYFGPGTRLTVT.

This clonotype showed up just a few times. The chain is built from TRBV14 and TRBJ1-5; D unresolved. Trimming took 4 bases from V and 8 from J, leaving 12 bases between them. Germline assignment: CDR1 SGHDN and CDR2 FVKESK. The CDR3 is made up of 13 amino acids. The CDR3, as DNA: TGTGCCAGCAGCCGAGGGTTGAATAAGCCCCAGCATTTT. Translated: CASSRGLNKPQHF.

The rearrangement joins TRBV12-3 or TRBV12-4 to TRBJ1-5; no firm D call. This CDR3 is 11 amino acids long. The V and J ends lost 3 bases and 9 bases respectively, with 6 bases between them. The CDR3 here is CASSLGGPQHF. The DNA for the CDR3 is TGTGCCAGCAGTTTGGGCGGGCCCCAGCATTTT.

The chain employs TRBV7-9 and TRBJ2-1; TRBD2 is a possible D gene (5 bases). Trimming removed 5 bases from V and 6 bases from J, with 11 bases in between. The CDR3 is made up of 13 amino acids. Looked up from germline, CDR1 is SEHNR and CDR2 is FQNEAQ (reference sequence). CDR3 nucleotides: TGTGCCAGCAGCCCTGGAGGTACCAATGAGCAGTTCTTC. Its protein is CASSPGGTNEQFF. The whole variable domain, remainder taken from reference TRBV7-9 and TRBJ2-1, is DTGVSQNPRHKITKRGQNVTFRCDPISEHNRLYWYRQTLGQGPEFLTYFQNEAQLEKSRLLSDRFSAERPKGSFSTLEIQRTEQGDSAMYLCASSPGGTNEQFFGPGTRLTVL.

This clonotype was counted a few times. The V and J genes are TRBV6-2 or TRBV6-3 and TRBJ1-5; 7 positions match TRBD1. The J segment lost 0 bases and the V segment lost 5 bases, leaving 4 bases of the junction unmatched. The CDR3 is 15 amino acids. Germline V gene data show CDR1 as MNHEY and CDR2 as SVGEGT. CDR3 region: CASSKGQISNQPQHF. In DNA, the CDR3 is TGTGCCAGCAGTAAGGGACAGATTAGCAATCAGCCCCAGCATTTT.

The J gene is TRBJ2-3, the V gene TRBV9; 8 bases line up with TRBD2. The V gene end was trimmed by 2 bases and the J gene end by 1 base; junction bases not matched to a gene: 6. The CDR3 is 16 residues long. Per the germline V gene, CDR1 is SGDLS and CDR2 is YYNGEE. This CDR3 reads CASSVVSSGRTDTQYF. The CDR3 nucleotides are TGTGCCAGCAGCGTGGTGTCTAGCGGGCGCACAGATACGCAGTATTTT.

This clonotype was counted at least ten times. Here the CDR3 DNA reads TGTGCCAGCAGTTATAACAGGGTGACTGAAAAACTGTTTTTT. This gives the protein CASSYNRVTEKLFF. V is TRBV12-3 or TRBV12-4 and J is TRBJ1-4, with a weak D call TRBD1 (6 bases). V was cut by 4 bases and J by 7 bases, with 13 bases left in between. The CDR3 runs to 14 residues.

This clonotype has at least ten counts. In DNA form, the CDR3 reads TGTGCCAGCAGTTTAGGGGGGAGTGCCTACAATGAGCAGTTCTTC. This sequence encodes CASSLGGSAYNEQFF. The chain employs TRBV12-3 or TRBV12-4 and TRBJ2-1; D could derive from TRBD1 or TRBD2 (5 bases each). Trimming took 1 base from V and 2 from J, leaving 9 bases between them. CDR3 length equals 15 residues.

This clonotype was seen more than once but under ten times. The genes are TRBV20-1 and TRBJ1-5; D is perhaps TRBD1 (5 bases). Germline-derived CDR1 and CDR2 are DFQATT and SNEGSKA (reference sequence). Trimming removed 1 base at V and 3 bases at J, with 10 bases between. The CDR3 spans 14 residues. CDR3 sequence (DNA): TGCAGTGCTAGAGCGTGGGACCTCAATCAGCCCCAGCATTTT. Its translation: CSARAWDLNQPQHF.

J is TRBJ2-1 and V is TRBV12-3 or TRBV12-4; 15 bases match TRBD2. V dropped 4 bases and J dropped 6; count of bases not matched to a gene: 1. This CDR3 is built from 15 residues. CDR3 nucleotides: TGTGCCAGCAGTTGGACTAGCGGGGGGGTCAATGAGCAGTTCTTC. Translating it yields CASSWTSGGVNEQFF.

Only a few counts were recorded for this clonotype. The chain links TRBV27 to TRBJ2-2; the match to TRBD1 covers 10 bases. Germline loops: CDR1 MNHEY, CDR2 SMNVEV (reference sequence). With V trimmed by 6 bases and J by 0 bases, 4 bases remained unmatched. This CDR3 has 16 residues. The CDR3 DNA sequence: TGTGCCAGCAGGGGACAGGGGCTTCCGAACACCGGGGAGCTGTTTTTT. It codes for CASRGQGLPNTGELFF.

In this sample, this clonotype turned up a few times. The V call is TRBV7-4, the J call TRBJ2-1, with TRBD2 matching over 10 bases. The CDR3 has 17 amino acids. Germline V gene data show CDR1 as SGHVT and CDR2 as SQSDAQ. Losses at the gene ends were 2 bases for V and 4 bases for J; bases not matched to a gene: 8. CDR3 loop: CASSLNPSGGGYNEQFF. As DNA, the CDR3 is TGTGCCAGCAGCTTAAACCCCAGCGGGGGGGGGTACAATGAGCAGTTCTTC.

The J gene is TRBJ1-6, the V gene TRBV20-1; TRBD1 aligns across 8 bases. Germline CDR1 and CDR2: DFQATT and SNEGSKA (reference sequence). CDR3 size: 13 residues. The V gene end was trimmed by 4 bases and the J gene end by 9 bases; junction bases not matched to a gene: 5. For the CDR3, the DNA is TGCAGTGCTACTCAGGGGGCTCGTTCACCCCTCCACTTT. Its translation: CSATQGARSPLHF.

This clonotype was seen a few times. The chain has TRBV5-1 and TRBJ2-3, with 7 bases fitting TRBD2. In germline, CDR1 is SGHRS, CDR2 YFSETQ. J was trimmed by 1 base and V by 3 bases; bases with no gene match: 8. The CDR3 has 16 residues. CDR3 DNA: TGCGCCAGCAGCTCCGAGGGAGCGGGGCGCACAGATACGCAGTATTTT. This encodes CASSSEGAGRTDTQYF. Full variable domain (rest looked up from reference TRBV5-1 and TRBJ2-3): KAGVTQTPRYLIKTRGQQVTLSCSPISGHRSVSWYQQTPGQGLQFLFEYFSETQRNKGNFPGRFSGRQFSNSRSEMNVSTLELGDSALYLCASSSEGAGRTDTQYFGPGTRLTVL.

This clonotype occurred a few times. The V call is TRBV6-1, the J call TRBJ1-6; tentatively, D is TRBD1 (5 bases). V was clipped by 6 bases and J by 8 bases, with 17 bases between them. The germline CDR1 and CDR2 sequences are MNHNS and SASEGT. This CDR3 region has 15 residues. The CDR3, as DNA: TGTGCCAGCAGGGTCGACAGCGGCTTTGATTCACCCCTCCACTTT. This translates into CASRVDSGFDSPLHF.

V gene TRBV5-1 combines with J gene TRBJ2-1; the match to TRBD2 covers 12 bases. CDR1 and CDR2 from the germline V gene are SGHRS and YFSETQ. The CDR3 totals 17 residues. V was clipped by 1 base and J by 6 bases; unmatched bases: 8. In DNA form, the CDR3 reads TGCGCCAGCAGCTTGCTAGCGGGAGGGGGTAGGGTCAATGAGCAGTTCTTC. This gives the protein CASSLLAGGGRVNEQFF.

This clonotype was observed many times. V and J are TRBV6-1 and TRBJ2-3; a possible D gene is TRBD2 (6 bases). This CDR3 spans 14 amino acids. The V gene lost 6 bases and the J gene lost 0 bases, with 10 bases spanning the gap. The germline V gene encodes CDR1 MNHNS and CDR2 SASEGT. The CDR3 region has the DNA TGTGCCAGCAGGGATAGCGGAAGCACAGATACGCAGTATTTT. Its translation is CASRDSGSTDTQYF.

This chain joins TRBV7-6 and TRBJ1-1, with D maybe TRBD1 (5 bases). The V gene's germline CDR1 is SGHVS and CDR2 FNYEAQ. This CDR3 has 14 residues. V lost 2 bases to trimming and J lost 8 bases, with 15 bases between them. CDR3 sequence (DNA): TGTGCCAGCAGCTTAAATGGACACGGCGTAGAAGCTTTCTTT. Translated, it gives CASSLNGHGVEAFF.

This clonotype was picked up a small number of times. This rearrangement joins TRBV5-1 to TRBJ2-5; TRBD1 matches 7 bases. Looked up from germline, CDR1 is SGHRS and CDR2 is YFSETQ. The CDR3 contains 17 residues. With V trimmed by 0 bases and J by 1 base, 9 bases remained unmatched. Here the CDR3 DNA reads TGCGCCAGCAGCTTGGCCAGGGACAGCGATCGCCAAGAGACCCAGTACTTC. Its translation is CASSLARDSDRQETQYF.

This clonotype appeared a few times. V usage is TRBV5-1 and J usage is TRBJ2-5; TRBD2 agrees at 8 bases. V lost 4 bases and J lost 5; bases outside the gene matches: 7. CDR1 SGHRS and CDR2 YFSETQ come from the germline V gene. The CDR3 is made up of 14 amino acids. As DNA, the CDR3 is TGCGCCAGCAGCCCGGGACTAGGGTACGAGACCCAGTACTTC. Amino acid sequence: CASSPGLGYETQYF. The entire variable domain, with the rest obtained from reference TRBV5-1 and TRBJ2-5, is as follows: KAGVTQTPRYLIKTRGQQVTLSCSPISGHRSVSWYQQTPGQGLQFLFEYFSETQRNKGNFPGRFSGRQFSNSRSEMNVSTLELGDSALYLCASSPGLGYETQYFGPGTRLLVL.

V usage is TRBV10-3 and J usage is TRBJ2-1; the D call may be TRBD1 or TRBD2 (5 bases each). Germline lookup yields CDR1 ENHRY and CDR2 SYGVKD. V lost 10 bases and J 6 bases, leaving 13 bases between the germline ends. This CDR3 is 12 amino acids long. The CDR3 loop is CATKERGNEQFF. The CDR3 DNA is TGTGCCACGAAAGAGAGGGGCAATGAGCAGTTCTTC.

The J gene is TRBJ1-1, the V gene TRBV5-1; TRBD1 aligns across 8 bases. Germline CDR1 SGHRS, CDR2 YFSETQ. This CDR3 comprises 14 residues. V shed 4 bases, J shed 1 base, and the junction held 3 bases outside the gene matches. CDR3 in amino acids: CASSTGTGNTEAFF. The CDR3 DNA follows: TGCGCCAGCAGCACCGGGACAGGGAACACTGAAGCTTTCTTT.

The V call is TRBV2, the J call TRBJ2-7; D not certain. CDR1 is SNHLY, CDR2 FYNNEI, per germline. The CDR3 runs 15 residues. V lost 3 bases, J lost 2 bases, and 14 bases lay in between. The CDR3 DNA is TGTGCCAGCAGTGATGTGTTGGTAAGGGCCTACGAGCAGTACTTC. Translation gives CASSDVLVRAYEQYF.

The V call is TRBV20-1, the J call TRBJ2-7; no firm D call. The CDR3 contains 15 residues. Germline V lookup: CDR1 DFQATT, CDR2 SNEGSKA (reference sequence). Trimming took 5 bases from V and 4 from J, leaving 21 bases between them. CDR3 nucleotide sequence: TGCAGTGCTTACCCTGGTGGTAAGAGGCCATACGAGCAGTACTTC. It encodes CSAYPGGKRPYEQYF.